Reported below is one T cell receptor beta chain. This sample is drawn from a study of technical replicates of blood from several donors. Germline assignment: CDR1 MNHGY and CDR2 SVAAGI. Trimming removed 6 bases from V and 4 bases from J, with 19 bases in between. The CDR3 spans 16 residues. Clones were read by immunoSEQ multiplex PCR, and TCRdb kept only the in-frame ones, dropping some. The sample yields tens of thousands of clones, 90% to 95% seen once. The chain combines TRBV6-9 with TRBJ1-5; TRBD1 is a possible D gene (6 bases). Sequences were obtained from T cells isolated from PBMCs. The TCR sequence derives from a human donor in good health. CDR3: CASRLAGQRLNQPQHF. Written as DNA, the CDR3 is TGTGCCAGCAGGTTAGCTGGACAGAGGTTAAATCAGCCCCAGCATTTT.